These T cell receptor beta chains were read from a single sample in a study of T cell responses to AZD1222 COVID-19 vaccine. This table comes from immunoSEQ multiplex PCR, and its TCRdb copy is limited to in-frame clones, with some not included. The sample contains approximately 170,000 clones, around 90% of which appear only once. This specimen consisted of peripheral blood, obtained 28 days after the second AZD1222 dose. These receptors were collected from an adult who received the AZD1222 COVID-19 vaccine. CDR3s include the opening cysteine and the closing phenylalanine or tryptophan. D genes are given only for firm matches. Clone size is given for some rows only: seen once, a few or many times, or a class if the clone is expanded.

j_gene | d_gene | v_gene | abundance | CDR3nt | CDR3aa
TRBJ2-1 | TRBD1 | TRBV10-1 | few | TGCGCCAGCAGCCAGGGACAGTACAATGAGCAGTTCTTC | CASSQGQYNEQFF
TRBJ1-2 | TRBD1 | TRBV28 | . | TGTGCCAGCAGCCCCTCGGACAGGGTTAACTATGGCTACACCTTC | CASSPSDRVNYGYTF
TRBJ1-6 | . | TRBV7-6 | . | TGTGCCAGCAGCCCGCGTCTTGGTAATTCACCCCTCCACTTT | CASSPRLGNSPLHF
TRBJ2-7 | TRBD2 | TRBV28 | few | TGTGCCAGCAGCTCTATTGGGCGGGGGGGCTCCTACGAGCAGTACTTC | CASSSIGRGGSYEQYF
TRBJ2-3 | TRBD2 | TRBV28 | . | TGTGCCAGCACTAGCGGGGGGGCTACGTATACGCAGTATTTT | CASTSGGATYTQYF
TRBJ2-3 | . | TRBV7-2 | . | TGTGCCAGCAGCTTCGTGCATACGCAGTATTTT | CASSFVHTQYF
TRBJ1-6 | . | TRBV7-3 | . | TGTGCCAGCAGCTTAATCGATGGTTCCTCACCCCTCCACTTT | CASSLIDGSSPLHF
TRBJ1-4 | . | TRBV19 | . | TGTGCCAGCCGTCGGGACCTTGCAACTAATGAAAAACTGTTTTTT | CASRRDLATNEKLFF
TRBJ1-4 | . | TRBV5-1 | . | TGCGCCAGCAGCCCGCTCGGGGTAGCTAATGAAAAACTGTTTTTT | CASSPLGVANEKLFF
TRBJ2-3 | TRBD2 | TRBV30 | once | TGTGCCTGGAGGTTACTAGCGGGGGGGCAAAGAGATACGCAGTATTTT | CAWRLLAGGQRDTQYF
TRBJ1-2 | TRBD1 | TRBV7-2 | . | TGTGCCAGCAGCGTTACGGGACAGGGCAACTATGGCTACACCTTC | CASSVTGQGNYGYTF
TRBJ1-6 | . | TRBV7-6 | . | TGTGCCAGCAGCGGCCCGTCCGGGGCAGGCACTAATTCACCCCTCCACTTT | CASSGPSGAGTNSPLHF
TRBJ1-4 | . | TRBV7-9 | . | TGTGCCAGCAGGGAGGGGCAGGGAACTAATGAAAAACTGTTTTTT | CASREGQGTNEKLFF
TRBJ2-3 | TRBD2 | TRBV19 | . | TGTGCCAGTAGTATCTACGGGGGGGCAGATACGCAGTATTTT | CASSIYGGADTQYF
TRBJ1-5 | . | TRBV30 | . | TGTGCCTGGAGTGTACGTCTAGGGGTCAATCAGCCCCAGCATTTT | CAWSVRLGVNQPQHF
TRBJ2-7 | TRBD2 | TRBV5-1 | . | TGCGCCAGCAGCTTGGATAGCGGGGGGTCTGCCTACGAGCAGTACTTC | CASSLDSGGSAYEQYF
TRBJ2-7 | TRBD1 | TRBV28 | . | TGTGCCAGCAAGTTCCAGGGGGCAATCCACGAGCAGTACTTC | CASKFQGAIHEQYF
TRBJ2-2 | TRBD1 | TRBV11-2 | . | TGTGCCAGCAGCCCAAGAGCTACAGGGGGTACTGCCGGGGAGCTGTTTTTT | CASSPRATGGTAGELFF
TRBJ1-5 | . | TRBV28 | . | TGTGCCAGCAGGTCCGGGTTTTTGTATAGCAATCAGCCCCAGCATTTT | CASRSGFLYSNQPQHF
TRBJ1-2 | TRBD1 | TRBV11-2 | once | TGTGCCAGCAGCTCCGACAGGGGTACCTATGGCTACACCTTC | CASSSDRGTYGYTF
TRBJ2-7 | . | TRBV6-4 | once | TGTGCCAGCATACCCCAGAGTGGGGTGTTACGGGAGCAGTACTTC | CASIPQSGVLREQYF
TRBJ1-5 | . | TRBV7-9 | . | TGTGCCAGCAGCTTAGCGAAAATGGTGGGCAGCGACCTCAATCAGCCCCAGCATTTT | CASSLAKMVGSDLNQPQHF
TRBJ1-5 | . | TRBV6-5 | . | TGTGCCAGCAGTTACGTCAGGTACGGCCAGCCCCAGCATTTT | CASSYVRYGQPQHF
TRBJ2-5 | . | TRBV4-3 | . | TGCGCCAGCAGCCAAGACACAGTCCGAGCAGAGACCCAGTACTTC | CASSQDTVRAETQYF
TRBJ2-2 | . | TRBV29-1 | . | TGCAGCGTTGGATGGGGCACGGACACCGGGGAGCTGTTTTTT | CSVGWGTDTGELFF
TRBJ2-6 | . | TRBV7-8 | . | TGTGCCAGCAGTGGCCTAAAAGGGGCAAATGGGGCCAACGTCCTGACTTTC | CASSGLKGANGANVLTF
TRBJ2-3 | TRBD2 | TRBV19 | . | TGTGCCAGTAGTGGGACTAGCGGGTTCACAGATACGCAGTATTTT | CASSGTSGFTDTQYF
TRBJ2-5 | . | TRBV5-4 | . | TGTGCCAGCAGCTTAGGCAGGGGCCAAGAGACCCAGTACTTC | CASSLGRGQETQYF
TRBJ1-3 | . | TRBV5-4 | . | TGTGCCAGCAGCTTGGGGTCGGGGGGCTTCTCTGGAAACACCATATATTTT | CASSLGSGGFSGNTIYF
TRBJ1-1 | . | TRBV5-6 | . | TGTGCCAGCAGCTTGGAGGCAGCATTTGGGATGAACACTGAAGCTTTCTTT | CASSLEAAFGMNTEAFF
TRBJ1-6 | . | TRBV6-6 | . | TGTGCCAGCAGAATTCTTGATTCACCCCTCCACTTT | CASRILDSPLHF
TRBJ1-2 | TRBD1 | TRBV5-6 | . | TGTGCCAGCAGCCCCACAGGCCGGACAGGAGGTGGCTACACCTTC | CASSPTGRTGGGYTF
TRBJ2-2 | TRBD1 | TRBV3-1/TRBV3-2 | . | TGTGCCAGCAGCCAACCCGGGACAGGGGACACCGGGGAGCTGTTTTTT | CASSQPGTGDTGELFF
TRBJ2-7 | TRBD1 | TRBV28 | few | TGTGCCAGCAGTTCGGACAGGGGATCGGTCGAGCAGTACTTC | CASSSDRGSVEQYF
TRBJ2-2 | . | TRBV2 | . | TGTGCCAGCAGTCCGGACACCGGGGAGCTGTTTTTT | CASSPDTGELFF
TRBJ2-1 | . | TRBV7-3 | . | TGTGCCAGCAGCTCATCAGGTGCATACAATGAGCAGTTCTTC | CASSSSGAYNEQFF
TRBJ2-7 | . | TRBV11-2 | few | TGTGCCAGCAGCAGTCAGCCTCAGAGCGAGCAGTACTTC | CASSSQPQSEQYF
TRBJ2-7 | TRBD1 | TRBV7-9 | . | TGTGCCAGCAGCTTCCTGGGACAGATCGGGGACGAGCAGTACTTC | CASSFLGQIGDEQYF
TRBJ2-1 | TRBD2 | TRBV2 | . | TGTGCCAGCAGAGCCGGGACTAGCGGGGGGGCCAGTGAGCAGTTCTTC | CASRAGTSGGASEQFF
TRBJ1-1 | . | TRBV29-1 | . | TGCAGCGCTGTAATTTCTGAAGCTTTCTTT | CSAVISEAFF
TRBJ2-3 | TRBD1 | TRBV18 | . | TGTGCCAGCGCAGGGGGCGCGACAGATACGCAGTATTTT | CASAGGATDTQYF
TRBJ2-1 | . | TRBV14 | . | TGTGCCAGCAGCCAGTTCAATGAGCAGTTCTTC | CASSQFNEQFF
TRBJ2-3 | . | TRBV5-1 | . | TGCGCCAGCAGCTTGGCGCCGACAGATACGCAGTATTTT | CASSLAPTDTQYF
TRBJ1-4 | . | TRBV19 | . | TGTGCCAGTAGTGTTCCAGGTACCGGGAATGAAAAACTGTTTTTT | CASSVPGTGNEKLFF
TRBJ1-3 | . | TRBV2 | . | TGTGCCAGCCATGGGGGTAGAGGAAACACCATATATTTT | CASHGGRGNTIYF
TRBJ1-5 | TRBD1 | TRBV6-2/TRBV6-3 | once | TGTGCCAGCAGCACCGGGACAGGCTCGAAGCCCCAGCATTTT | CASSTGTGSKPQHF
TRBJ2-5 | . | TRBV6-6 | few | TGTGCCAGCAGCCCCGAGGGGCAGTGGACCCAGTACTTC | CASSPEGQWTQYF
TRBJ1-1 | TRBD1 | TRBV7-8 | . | TGTGCCAGCAGCCCCCGGGACAGGGGAATCGGGGCAGCTTTCTTT | CASSPRDRGIGAAFF
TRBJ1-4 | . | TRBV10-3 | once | TGTGCCATCAGTGATGGCGCAACGGAACTGTTTTTT | CAISDGATELFF
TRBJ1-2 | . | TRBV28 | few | TGTGCCAGCAGTTTTTCGGGGAAAAGGGGCTACACCTTC | CASSFSGKRGYTF